Each of the 21 T cell receptor beta chains below was sequenced from the same sample in a study of T cell responses to AZD1222 COVID-19 vaccine. TCRdb's table, derived via immunoSEQ multiplex PCR, lists solely in-frame clones and lacks some. The repertoire consists of some 150,000 clones, with 92% occurring once and the leading ten covering roughly 4.4%. The material sequenced was peripheral blood, taken on day 0 of MenACWY control vaccination. Receptor source: an adult in good health.

The rearrangement uses TRBV19 and TRBJ2-7; 8 bases map to TRBD1. Per the germline V gene, CDR1 is LNHDA and CDR2 is SQIVND (reference sequence). V was pared by 5 bases and J by 2 bases, with 5 bases of the junction left unmatched. The CDR3 is 14 residues long. CDR3 nucleotide sequence: TGTGCCAGTAGTGTACAGGGGGGAACCTACGAGCAGTACTTC. This codes for CASSVQGGTYEQYF.

This chain uses TRBV9 with TRBJ2-3, with D perhaps matching TRBD1 or TRBD2 (5 bases each). This CDR3 region has 16 residues. The V gene's germline CDR1 is SGDLS and CDR2 YYNGEE. V dropped 0 bases and J dropped 2 bases, with 13 bases sitting between them. CDR3 region: CASSVGVEGITDTQYF. CDR3 nucleotides: TGTGCCAGCAGCGTAGGGGTAGAGGGGATCACAGATACGCAGTATTTT.

The rearrangement joins TRBV19 to TRBJ2-7; D perhaps matches TRBD1 (6 bases). This CDR3 is built from 15 residues. The V gene's germline CDR1 is LNHDA and CDR2 SQIVND (reference sequence). The V and J ends lost 7 bases and 0 bases respectively, with 16 bases between them. Here the CDR3 DNA reads TGTGCCAGTACCAGAGGGCAGGGACACTCCTACGAGCAGTACTTC. Encoded protein: CASTRGQGHSYEQYF.

This chain joins TRBV3-1 (or the pseudogene TRBV3-2) and TRBJ2-1; 9 bases are a match to TRBD2. Germline V gene sequence: CDR1 LGHDT, CDR2 YNNKEL (reference sequence). CDR3 length: 16 residues. Unmatched junction bases numbered 8, after V lost 0 bases and J lost 8 bases. In nucleotides, the CDR3 is TGTGCCAGCAGCCAAGATCTGGGCGGGAGGGGAGATGAGCAGTTCTTC. It encodes CASSQDLGGRGDEQFF.

This rearrangement joins TRBV7-8 to TRBJ1-3, with 7 bases lining up with TRBD1. This CDR3 comprises 16 residues. The J segment lost 4 bases and the V segment lost 5 bases, leaving 11 bases of the junction unmatched. The germline CDR1 and CDR2 sequences are SGHVS and FQNEAQ. CDR3: CASSPMTGLRGNTIYF. The CDR3 nucleotides read TGTGCCAGCAGCCCGATGACAGGGTTGAGGGGAAACACCATATATTTT.

The rearrangement joins TRBV6-5 to TRBJ1-6; perhaps TRBD1 as D (6 bases). The CDR3 extends over 15 amino acids. Trimming cost V 6 bases and J 8 bases, with 17 bases left between them. Germline values: CDR1 MNHEY, CDR2 SVGAGI. The CDR3 DNA reads as TGTGCCAGCAGACCTAACAGGGAACTATATTCACCCCTCCACTTT. The encoded protein is CASRPNRELYSPLHF.

This rearrangement joins TRBV5-8 to TRBJ2-7, with D maybe TRBD2 (6 bases). V was trimmed by 4 bases and J by 2 bases, leaving 10 bases between them. In germline, CDR1 is SGHTS, CDR2 YDEGEE. The CDR3 covers 13 residues. The CDR3 DNA sequence: TGTGCCAGCAGCCTCACGGGGGCCTACGAGCAGTACTTC. As protein: CASSLTGAYEQYF.

The genes are TRBV14 and TRBJ2-7; D uncertain. V lost 4 bases, J lost 2 bases, and 15 bases lay in between. CDR3 length equals 15 residues. Germline-derived CDR1 and CDR2 are SGHDN and FVKESK. The CDR3 DNA sequence: TGTGCCAGCAGCCGACAAGCGCTAGTTCCCTACGAGCAGTACTTC. It translates to CASSRQALVPYEQYF.

The J gene is TRBJ2-7, the V gene TRBV5-1; possibly TRBD1 for D (5 bases). Trimming cost V 0 bases and J 3 bases, with 13 bases left between them. The V gene's germline CDR1 is SGHRS and CDR2 YFSETQ. CDR3 length equals 15 residues. CDR3 DNA sequence: TGCGCCAGCAGCTTGGCGGATGCTAGGGGCTACGAGCAGTACTTC. Translating gives CASSLADARGYEQYF.

The V gene is TRBV30, the J gene TRBJ1-3; D unclear. V lost 6 bases and J 2 bases, leaving 17 bases between the germline ends. CDR3 length: 15 residues. Germline CDR1 reads GTSNPN; CDR2 reads SVGIG (reference sequence). CDR3 sequence: CACHRAPVPGNTIYF. The CDR3 DNA reads as TGTGCCTGCCACCGGGCCCCGGTCCCTGGAAACACCATATATTTT.

This chain links TRBV19 with TRBJ1-5, with D possibly being TRBD1 (5 bases). Germline values: CDR1 LNHDA, CDR2 SQIVND (reference sequence). The CDR3 sequence is 14 residues long. Deletions cut 3 bases from V and 10 bases from J, with 16 bases between. The DNA of the CDR3 is TGTGCCAGTAGTATTGGGGCAAGCGGGGATCCCCAGCATTTT. Translation: CASSIGASGDPQHF.

V usage is TRBV7-3 and J usage is TRBJ2-1; possible D gene TRBD2, 6 bases. CDR3 length equals 15 residues. Germline V gene sequence: CDR1 SGHTA, CDR2 FQGTGA. The V gene lost 2 bases and the J gene lost 3 bases, with 11 bases spanning the gap. The CDR3 is CASSLGGSLYNEQFF. CDR3 DNA sequence: TGTGCCAGCAGCTTAGGAGGGAGCCTCTACAATGAGCAGTTCTTC.

This chain joins TRBV3-1 (or the pseudogene TRBV3-2) and TRBJ2-1; 7 nucleotides line up with TRBD1. The germline V gene encodes CDR1 LGHDT and CDR2 YNNKEL (reference sequence). Trimming cost V 3 bases and J 5 bases; bases outside gene matches: 10. The CDR3 is 16 residues long. The CDR3 DNA sequence: TGTGCCAGCAGCCAGGGGACGAGGGGGCACAACAATGAGCAGTTCTTC. It yields the protein CASSQGTRGHNNEQFF.

The chain uses TRBV6-5 and TRBJ2-1; 7 positions agree with TRBD2. The CDR3 totals 14 residues. The V segment lost 11 bases and the J segment 3 bases; nucleotides outside the gene matches: 10. CDR1 and CDR2 (germline): MNHEY, SVGAGI. The CDR3 protein is CAATRASGYNEQFF. CDR3 sequence (DNA): TGTGCCGCAACGAGGGCTAGCGGCTACAATGAGCAGTTCTTC.

The count of this clone is one. The rearrangement joins TRBV7-3 to TRBJ2-1; no firm D call. Germline V gives CDR1 SGHTA, CDR2 FQGTGA. V was pared by 2 bases and J by 6 bases, with 8 bases between. This CDR3 is built from 13 residues. The CDR3 region is CASSLGNINEQFF. The CDR3 bases are TGTGCCAGCAGCTTAGGGAATATCAATGAGCAGTTCTTC.

V is TRBV11-1 and J is TRBJ1-2; TRBD1 matches at 8 bases. CDR1 is SGHAT, CDR2 FQDESV, per germline (reference sequence). Germline trimming cut 4 bases from V and 4 bases from J; bases unmatched to any gene: 5. The CDR3 sequence is 14 residues long. The chain's CDR3 is CASSSMGQVYGYTF. As DNA, the CDR3 is TGTGCCAGCAGCTCCATGGGACAGGTCTATGGCTACACCTTC.

The chain has TRBV11-2 and TRBJ2-1; D not resolved. V dropped 5 bases and J dropped 5 bases, with 13 bases sitting between them. Germline V gene sequence: CDR1 SGHAT, CDR2 FQNNGV. The CDR3 totals 14 residues. The CDR3 nucleotides read TGTGCCAGCAGCACCTTAGGACCTGACAATGAGCAGTTCTTC. It yields the protein CASSTLGPDNEQFF.

This chain connects TRBV25-1 to TRBJ2-7; weak D call: TRBD2 (7 bases). The CDR3 covers 17 residues. Germline loops: CDR1 MGHDK, CDR2 SYGVNS. The V end lost 4 bases, the J end lost 3 bases, and 22 bases lay between the germline ends. CDR3 sequence reads: CASSARLGGGRFYEQYF. CDR3 sequence (DNA): TGTGCCAGCAGTGCTCGATTGGGAGGGGGGAGGTTCTACGAGCAGTACTTC.

The gene calls are TRBV18 and TRBJ2-5; D gene ambiguous. Per the germline V gene, CDR1 is KGHSH and CDR2 is LQKENI. CDR3 length: 12 residues. V lost 4 bases and J 5 bases, leaving 8 bases between the germline ends. CDR3 sequence reads: CASSLKRETQYF. The CDR3 DNA follows: TGTGCCAGCTCACTAAAAAGGGAGACCCAGTACTTC.

The rearrangement links TRBV4-3 to TRBJ2-7, with D possibly matching TRBD2 (7 bases). V dropped 1 base and J dropped 4 bases, with 17 bases sitting between them. Per germline, CDR1 LGHNA and CDR2 YSLEER. This CDR3 is 16 amino acids long. In DNA form, the CDR3 reads TGCGCCAGCAGCCAAGGAGCCACGGGGGGCCTGTACGAGCAGTACTTC. Encoded protein: CASSQGATGGLYEQYF.

The CDR3 sequence is CASSSEGRGDTQYF. In DNA form, the CDR3 reads TGTGCCAGCAGTTCAGAGGGACGGGGAGATACGCAGTATTTT. J is TRBJ2-3 and V is TRBV6-6; possibly TRBD1 or TRBD2 for D (5 bases each). Germline V lookup: CDR1 MNHNY, CDR2 SVGAGI (reference sequence). Trimming pared 4 bases from V and 5 bases from J, leaving 13 bases between. The CDR3 contains 14 residues.